The 7 T cell receptor beta chains below were found in one sample sequenced in a study of memory CD4+ T cells and cytomegalovirus serostatus. The repertoire was sequenced with immunoSEQ multiplex PCR; TCRdb's copy has only in-frame clones and lacks some. The sample has 40,000 to 55,000 clones; 82% are singletons. Single viable CD3+CD4+CD8-CD45RO+ cells were sorted as the memory CD4+ T cells. Sequenced material: memory CD4+ T cells from blood. The receptors derive from an adult in good health and CMV-seronegative.

This sequence joins TRBV5-1 and TRBJ1-4; D call uncertain. Germline-derived CDR1 and CDR2 are SGHRS and YFSETQ. Trimming shortened V by 0 bases and J by 3 bases, and 12 bases separated the two germline ends. The CDR3 is 16 amino acids. The DNA of the CDR3 is TGCGCCAGCAGCTTGGTAGGGTTGGAGGCTAATGAAAAACTGTTTTTT. The encoded protein is CASSLVGLEANEKLFF.

CDR3 in amino acids: CASLPSSGSYNEQFF. In DNA form, the CDR3 reads TGTGCCAGCTTACCGAGTAGCGGGTCCTACAATGAGCAGTTCTTC. The chain employs TRBV6-5 and TRBJ2-1; 7 nucleotides line up with TRBD2. This CDR3 contains 15 residues. Germline-derived CDR1 and CDR2 are MNHEY and SVGAGI. V was pared by 8 bases and J by 1 base, with 8 bases of the junction left unmatched.

The V and J genes are TRBV25-1 and TRBJ2-5; D unresolved. CDR1 and CDR2 (germline): MGHDK, SYGVNS. This CDR3 comprises 12 residues. V lost 6 bases, J lost 3 bases, and 8 bases lay in between. CDR3 residues: CASSRVEETQYF. In DNA form, the CDR3 reads TGTGCCAGCAGCCGAGTGGAAGAGACCCAGTACTTC.

The J gene is TRBJ1-1, the V gene TRBV6-1, with D possibly being TRBD1 (6 bases). V was cut by 2 bases and J by 2 bases, with 15 bases left in between. CDR1 and CDR2 (germline): MNHNS, SASEGT. The CDR3 is 16 residues long. Written as DNA, the CDR3 is TGTGCCAGCAGTGAACCCCCGGGGGGCCCCAACACTGAAGCTTTCTTT. This sequence encodes CASSEPPGGPNTEAFF.

The chain combines TRBV4-1 with TRBJ2-1; 10 nucleotides match TRBD2. This CDR3 comprises 17 residues. Per the germline V gene, CDR1 is MGHRA and CDR2 is YSYEKL. V shed 1 base, J shed 4 bases, and the junction held 7 bases outside the gene matches. The CDR3 DNA sequence: TGCGCCAGCAGCCAAGTCGTTACTAGCGGGGCTTACAATGAGCAGTTCTTC. Its translation is CASSQVVTSGAYNEQFF.

The chain uses TRBV9 and TRBJ2-3; 11 bases map to TRBD2. This CDR3 spans 17 amino acids. Germline trimming cut 0 bases from V and 8 bases from J; bases unmatched to any gene: 11. Germline V gives CDR1 SGDLS, CDR2 YYNGEE. As DNA, the CDR3 is TGTGCCAGCAGCGTAGCTGGCGCTAGCGGGGGGTCCGTTACGCAGTATTTT. Residues: CASSVAGASGGSVTQYF.

The chain has TRBV18 and TRBJ2-1, with TRBD2 as a possible D gene (6 bases). Germline CDR1 and CDR2: KGHSH and LQKENI. CDR3 length: 15 amino acids. V was shortened by 0 bases and J by 12 bases, with 18 bases between the two germline ends. The CDR3 region is CASSPPGTTRVGQFF. The CDR3, as DNA: TGTGCCAGCTCACCACCTGGTACGACTAGAGTCGGGCAGTTCTTC.